This T cell receptor beta chain emerged from a study of CD8+ T cells in alopecia areata. Findings and limits, study-wide: Unlike in mice, where it was clearer, TCR sharing across patients was less clear, possibly HLA-related.

Germline V gives CDR1 KGHSH, CDR2 LQKENI. This CDR3 has 13 residues. V lost 6 bases, J lost 3 bases, and 4 bases stayed unmatched. On this clone itself: The antigen remains undetermined.

Following extraction, RNA underwent reverse transcription to cDNA, which served as the sequencing template. The assay was immunoSEQ multiplex PCR, and TCRdb's table has in-frame clones only and misses some. The table lists 110,000 or so clones, roughly 66% of them singletons. The TCR was taken from a human donor in good health. Sequenced: CD4+ T cells sorted from blood. This chain connects TRBV18 to TRBJ2-5, with 7 bases matching TRBD1. CDR3 sequence reads: CASSRGGEETQYF. The CDR3, as DNA: TGTGCCAGCTCTCGAGGGGGCGAAGAGACCCAGTACTTC.